The rows below give T cell receptor beta chains drawn from one sample of a study of blood T cell repertoires in COVID-19. Data came from immunoSEQ multiplex PCR; TCRdb stores just in-frame clones and leaves some out. The table records approximately 300,000 clones, less than 85% of them present only once. The source material was PBMCs or T cells enriched from blood (not recorded which). Receptors were obtained from a woman aged 30 to 39 who had been exposed to COVID-19. Each CDR3 is given with its conserved first and last residue. The order of the fields is D gene, V gene, J gene, clone size, CDR3 DNA, CDR3 protein. The D gene is left open where the match is weak. Expanded clones get a size class; other rows say once, few or many, or leave the size out.

>TRBD1|TRBV6-5|TRBJ2-6|once
TGTGCCACAGGGACAGGGGCTTCTGGGGCCAACGTCCTGACTTTC
CATGTGASGANVLTF
>NA|TRBV20-1|TRBJ2-1|once
TGCAGCCACACGACCTACAATGAGCAGTTCTTC
CSHTTYNEQFF
>TRBD1|TRBV12-5|TRBJ1-2|NA
TGTGCTAGTGGTCCCTCAGGGGGCTCTGGCTACACCTTC
CASGPSGGSGYTF
>TRBD1|TRBV29-1|TRBJ1-2|NA
TGCAGCGGCGGACAGGACTATGGCTACACCTTC
CSGGQDYGYTF
>TRBD2|TRBV2|TRBJ2-1|NA
TGTGCCAGCAGTCCATATAGCGGGGATGAGCAGTTCTTC
CASSPYSGDEQFF
>NA|TRBV5-4|TRBJ2-3|once
TGTGCCAGCAGCTGGGGACTTCGCACAGATACGCAGTATTTT
CASSWGLRTDTQYF
>NA|TRBV9|TRBJ2-3|NA
TGTGCCAGCAGCCCGAGCGGAAGACCAGATACGCAGTATTTT
CASSPSGRPDTQYF
>TRBD1|TRBV18|TRBJ2-7|NA
TGTGCCAGCTCGGCTGCAGGGGGCGTCTACGAGCAGTACTTC
CASSAAGGVYEQYF
>TRBD2|TRBV12-5|TRBJ2-2|NA
TGTGCTAGTGGTTTGGGACTAGCGGAGACCGGGGAGCTGTTTTTT
CASGLGLAETGELFF
>TRBD1|TRBV19|TRBJ2-7|NA
TGTGCCAGTAGTCCAGGACAGGGGTCCTCCTACGAGCAGTACTTC
CASSPGQGSSYEQYF
>TRBD1|TRBV5-4|TRBJ2-3|NA
TGTGCCAGCAGCCCCCGACAGGGTAACACAGATACGCAGTATTTT
CASSPRQGNTDTQYF
>NA|TRBV7-3|TRBJ1-3|NA
TGTGCCAGCAGCAGAGCGGGACCGCCCTCTGGAAACACCATATATTTT
CASSRAGPPSGNTIYF
>NA|TRBV7-2|TRBJ1-1|few
TGTGCCAGCAGTTTAACAGCAGGGGTCACTGAAGCTTTCTTT
CASSLTAGVTEAFF
>NA|TRBV18|TRBJ1-5|once
TGTGCCAGCTCATCAGAGACAGTGTCTAATCAGCCCCAGCATTTT
CASSSETVSNQPQHF
>NA|TRBV7-8|TRBJ1-5|NA
TGTGCCAGCAGCTTGTTCGGGGATCAGCCCCAGCATTTT
CASSLFGDQPQHF
>TRBD1|TRBV18|TRBJ2-7|NA
TGTGCCAGCTCTCGAGGATCCGGGACAGGGAGGCCCTACGAGCAGTACTTC
CASSRGSGTGRPYEQYF
>TRBD1|TRBV28|TRBJ2-4|NA
TGTGCCAGCAGTTTTGGGACAGGGGGCGTCGCCAAAAACATTCAGTACTTC
CASSFGTGGVAKNIQYF
>NA|TRBV11-2|TRBJ2-5|NA
TGTGCCAGCAGCTTATGGGCTTACCAAGAGACCCAGTACTTC
CASSLWAYQETQYF
>NA|TRBV30|TRBJ1-2|NA
TGTGCCTGGACGGGGTCAGGAGGCTACACCTTC
CAWTGSGGYTF
>NA|TRBV28|TRBJ2-3|NA
TGTGCCAGCACAGGGGGGATACCTTATTCTAGCACAGATACGCAGTATTTT
CASTGGIPYSSTDTQYF
>NA|TRBV12-3/TRBV12-4|TRBJ1-1|few
TGTGCCAGCAGTTTAGGGGCGAACACTGAAGCTTTCTTT
CASSLGANTEAFF
>TRBD1|TRBV27|TRBJ1-1|NA
TGTGCCAGCAGTGACCAGACCGGGACAGGGGCCCTCGGAGCTTTCTTT
CASSDQTGTGALGAFF
>NA|TRBV27|TRBJ2-5|NA
TGTGCCAGCAGTCCCAGAAACCAAGAGACCCAGTACTTC
CASSPRNQETQYF
>TRBD1|TRBV6-5|TRBJ1-5|NA
TGTGCCAGCAGTTACTCAACAGGGGGTTCGGGTCAGCCCCAGCATTTT
CASSYSTGGSGQPQHF
>NA|TRBV19|TRBJ2-2|NA
TGTGCCAGTAGGAGTCAGGGGCTCACCGGGGAGCTGTTTTTT
CASRSQGLTGELFF
>NA|TRBV3-1/TRBV3-2|TRBJ1-2|few
TGTGCCAGCAGCCAAGGGGCAGCACCAATCTATGGCTACACCTTC
CASSQGAAPIYGYTF
>NA|TRBV28|TRBJ1-2|NA
TGTGCCAGCAGTTCCTCCACAGGAATCTATGGCTACACCTTC
CASSSSTGIYGYTF
>TRBD1|TRBV27|TRBJ1-2|NA
TGTGCCAGCAGTTTATCGACAGGGGGCACCATGAGCTACACCTTC
CASSLSTGGTMSYTF
>TRBD2|TRBV5-8|TRBJ2-7|NA
TGTGCCAGCAGCCACATTTTTTACAGCGGGGTGTCCTACGAGCAGTACTTC
CASSHIFYSGVSYEQYF
>TRBD1|TRBV18|TRBJ2-2|NA
TGTGCCAGCTCGTCCGGGACAGGAGACGCCGGGGAGCTGTTTTTT
CASSSGTGDAGELFF
>NA|TRBV2|TRBJ1-6|NA
TGTGCCAGCAGCTCCGGGATTTCACCCCTCCACTTT
CASSSGISPLHF
>NA|TRBV11-1|TRBJ2-7|NA
TGTGCCAGCAGCTTTTTCGGTAGTCGCGAGCAGTACTTC
CASSFFGSREQYF
>NA|TRBV15|TRBJ1-4|NA
TGTGCCACCAGCACAGCCCCGGGGTCAGAAAAACTGTTTTTT
CATSTAPGSEKLFF
>NA|TRBV7-9|TRBJ2-2|few
TGTGCCAGCAGTTTCCAGGGGACCGGGGAGCTGTTTTTT
CASSFQGTGELFF
>TRBD1|TRBV30|TRBJ2-3|NA
TGTGCCCGAAGACAGGGGCAGTCAAATACGCAGTATTTT
CARRQGQSNTQYF